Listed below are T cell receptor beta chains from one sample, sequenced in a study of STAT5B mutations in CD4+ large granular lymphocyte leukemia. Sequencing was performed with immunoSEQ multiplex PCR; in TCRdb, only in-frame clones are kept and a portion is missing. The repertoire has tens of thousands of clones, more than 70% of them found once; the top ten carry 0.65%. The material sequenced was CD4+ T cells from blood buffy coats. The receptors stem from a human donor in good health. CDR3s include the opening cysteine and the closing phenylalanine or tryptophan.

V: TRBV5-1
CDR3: CASSEQDSRYGYTF

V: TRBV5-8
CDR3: CASSFARSAFF

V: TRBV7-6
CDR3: CASSLASQGVASNEQFF

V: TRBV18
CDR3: CASSPPRLAGGDEQFF

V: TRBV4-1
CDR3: CASSQDSPSGSTDTQYF

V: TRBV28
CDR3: CASSQGTFPNSNQPQHF

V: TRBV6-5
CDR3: CASTVAGDSYEQYF

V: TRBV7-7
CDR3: CASSSTGGEQFF

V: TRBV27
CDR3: CANPLGGSAQTNTGELFF

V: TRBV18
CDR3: CASSPTANTEAFF

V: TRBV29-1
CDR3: CSAVYSGQGTGGYTF

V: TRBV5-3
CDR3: CARSRRSSTGNTIYF

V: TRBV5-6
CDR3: CASSAKDRGSGNTIYF

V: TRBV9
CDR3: CASSLLAGGREQFF

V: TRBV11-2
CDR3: CASSLTLRVGSYNEQFF

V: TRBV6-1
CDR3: CASSDPSVSYEQYF

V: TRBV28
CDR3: CASSLRRNYGYTF

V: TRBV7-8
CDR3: CASSTTTGRGPDTQYF

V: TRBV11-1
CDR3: CASSSQQGAYEQYF

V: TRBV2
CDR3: CASSADSPDTQYF

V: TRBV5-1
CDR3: CASSFQAGGQMLSNQPQHF

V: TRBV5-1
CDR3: CASSFGGAGANVLTF

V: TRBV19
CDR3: CASTTDGDRPYEQYF

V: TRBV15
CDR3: CATSRDWDRGYNEQFF

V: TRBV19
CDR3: CASSIVANNSPLHF

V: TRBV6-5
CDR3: CASRLGLAGVREQYF

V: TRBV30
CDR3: CAWSVLRDTIYF

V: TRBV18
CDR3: CASSRSGGTYNEQFF

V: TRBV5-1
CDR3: CASSATSSTDTQYF

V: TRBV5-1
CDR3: CASSKTGWEQFF

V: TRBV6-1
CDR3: CASSESLYEQYF

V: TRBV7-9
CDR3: CASSPPRRFGDTQYF

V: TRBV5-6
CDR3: CASSFGTDQETQYF

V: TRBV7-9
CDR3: CASSFIFQGGYNEQFF

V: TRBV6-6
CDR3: CASSYGSGQTTDTQYF

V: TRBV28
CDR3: CASSLGQNYGYTF